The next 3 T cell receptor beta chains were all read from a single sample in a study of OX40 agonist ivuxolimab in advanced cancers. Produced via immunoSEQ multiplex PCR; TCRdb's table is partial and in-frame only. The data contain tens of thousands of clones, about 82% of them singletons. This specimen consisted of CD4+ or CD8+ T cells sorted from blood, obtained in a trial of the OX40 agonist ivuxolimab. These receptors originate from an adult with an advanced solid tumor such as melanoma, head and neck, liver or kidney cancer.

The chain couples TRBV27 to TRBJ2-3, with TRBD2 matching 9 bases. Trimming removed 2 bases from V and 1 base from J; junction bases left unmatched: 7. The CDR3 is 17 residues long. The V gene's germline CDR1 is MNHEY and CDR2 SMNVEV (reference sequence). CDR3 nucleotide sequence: TGTGCCAGCAGTTTACGGAGTTTAGCGGGGGGCACAGATACGCAGTATTTT. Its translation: CASSLRSLAGGTDTQYF.

This CDR3 is CASSETGGGNTEAFF. CDR3 sequence (DNA): TGTGCCAGCAGTGAAACCGGTGGGGGGAACACTGAAGCTTTCTTT. The J gene is TRBJ1-1, the V gene TRBV7-3, with D perhaps TRBD1 (5 bases). V lost 6 bases and J lost 1, with 15 bases in between. CDR1 is SGHTA and CDR2 is FQGTGA in the germline V gene. This CDR3 has 15 amino acids.

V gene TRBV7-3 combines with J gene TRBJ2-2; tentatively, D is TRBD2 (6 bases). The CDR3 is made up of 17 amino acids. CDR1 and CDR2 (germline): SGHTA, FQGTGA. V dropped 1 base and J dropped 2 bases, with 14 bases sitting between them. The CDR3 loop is CASSLRVARGNTGELFF. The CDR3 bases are TGTGCCAGCAGCTTAAGGGTGGCGCGGGGTAACACCGGGGAGCTGTTTTTT.